This entry lists 27 T cell receptor beta chains sequenced from one sample in a study of neurological immune-mediated disorders. TCRdb used MiXCR to reprocess the 5' RACE reads, holding one entry per CDR3 protein. This table has around 60,000 distinct CDR3 sequences, approximately 3.1% appearing once. Specimen: PBMCs. All receptors come from a woman aged 55-69 years with multiple sclerosis.

This clonotype was observed a few times. J is TRBJ2-2 and V is TRBV14; no firm D call. From germline, CDR1 is SGHDN and CDR2 FVKESK. The CDR3 loop spans 16 amino acids. Trimming stripped 1 base from V and 0 bases from J, with 9 bases between. The CDR3 nucleotides are TGTGCCAGCAGCCAAGTTGGGATCGCGAACACCGGGGAGCTGTTTTTT. Protein product: CASSQVGIANTGELFF.

This clonotype was recorded many times. The J gene is TRBJ1-4, the V gene TRBV27; unclear D gene. Trimming took 1 base from V and 5 from J, leaving 5 bases between them. The CDR3 runs to 13 residues. The germline V gene has CDR1 MNHEY and CDR2 SMNVEV (reference sequence). The CDR3 DNA reads as TGTGCCAGCAGTTTATGGAGGAATGAAAAACTGTTTTTT. Translating gives CASSLWRNEKLFF.

This clonotype has at least ten counts. J is TRBJ1-2 and V is TRBV20-1; D is unclear. The CDR3 extends over 17 amino acids. Germline CDR1 reads DFQATT; CDR2 reads SNEGSKA (reference sequence). V shed 0 bases and J shed 0 bases, with 17 bases lying between them. CDR3 sequence reads: CSARDRRSTSANYGYTF. Written as DNA, the CDR3 is TGCAGTGCTAGAGATCGTCGCAGTACCTCTGCTAACTATGGCTACACCTTC.

This clonotype was seen repeatedly, ten times or more. The V and J genes are TRBV4-2 and TRBJ2-2; D is possibly TRBD2 (6 bases). There are 14 residues in the CDR3. Germline V gene lookup returns CDR1 LGHNA and CDR2 YNFKEQ. Trimming removed 1 base from V and 8 bases from J, with 11 bases in between. The CDR3 DNA is TGTGCCAGCAGCCAAGTCACTAGCTCGGGGGAGCTGTTTTTT. As protein: CASSQVTSSGELFF.

This clonotype has ten or more counts. The chain carries TRBV12-3 or TRBV12-4 and TRBJ2-1, with D perhaps matching TRBD1 (6 bases). This CDR3 is built from 15 residues. The V gene lost 5 bases and the J gene lost 2 bases, with 13 bases spanning the gap. The CDR3 is CASSRNRATYNEQFF. Written as DNA, the CDR3 is TGTGCCAGCAGTCGGAACAGGGCTACCTACAATGAGCAGTTCTTC.

Ten or more counts support this clonotype. The CDR3 DNA reads as TGTGCCACCAGCAGAGAATTTAGGGACGAGCAGTACTTC. Its protein product is CATSREFRDEQYF. The chain recombines TRBV15 with TRBJ2-7; unclear D gene. V was pared by 0 bases and J by 5 bases, with 8 bases between. The germline V gene has CDR1 LNHNV and CDR2 YYDKDF (reference sequence). This CDR3 contains 13 residues.

This clonotype was detected ten times or more. This chain links TRBV12-3 or TRBV12-4 with TRBJ1-6, with D hard to call. V lost 6 bases and J lost 14, with 20 bases in between. CDR3 size: 14 residues. The CDR3 sequence is CASSVSFEPPSLHF. The DNA of the CDR3 is TGTGCCAGCAGCGTCTCTTTCGAGCCTCCATCCCTCCACTTT.

Many counts were recorded for this clonotype. V usage is TRBV20-1 and J usage is TRBJ2-7; the match to TRBD1 covers 9 bases. The CDR3 loop spans 14 amino acids. Trimming removed 3 bases from V and 4 bases from J; junction bases left unmatched: 7. Germline V gives CDR1 DFQATT, CDR2 SNEGSKA (reference sequence). CDR3 protein: CSASYRDRAYEQYF. The CDR3 DNA reads as TGCAGTGCTAGTTACCGGGACAGGGCGTACGAGCAGTACTTC.

This clonotype was seen ten or more times. This chain links TRBV7-9 with TRBJ2-3; TRBD1 matches at 7 bases. V gave up 5 bases and J gave up 5 bases; unmatched junction bases: 7. Per germline, CDR1 SEHNR and CDR2 FQNEAQ (reference sequence). The CDR3 has 14 amino acids. Here the CDR3 DNA reads TGTGCCAGCAGCCCTCGACAGGGTGTAGATACGCAGTATTTT. It translates to CASSPRQGVDTQYF.

Many counts were recorded for this clonotype. The chain is built from TRBV20-1 and TRBJ2-2, with unresolved D. The CDR3 is made up of 16 amino acids. Between the trimmed V and J ends, which lost 1 base and 4 bases, there was a span of 16 bases. From germline, CDR1 is DFQATT and CDR2 SNEGSKA (reference sequence). The CDR3 is CSARVGRGSGTGELFF. The CDR3 DNA follows: TGCAGTGCTAGAGTGGGCAGAGGCTCGGGCACCGGGGAGCTGTTTTTT.

This clonotype came up many times. The V call is TRBV20-1, the J call TRBJ1-5; 10 bases fit TRBD1. The CDR3 has 15 amino acids. Germline V gene sequence: CDR1 DFQATT, CDR2 SNEGSKA (reference sequence). After removal of 2 bases from V and 2 bases from J, the junction contained 3 bases not matched to a gene. CDR3 DNA sequence: TGCAGTGCTAGAAGGGACAGGGGACGCAATCAGCCCCAGCATTTT. Its translation is CSARRDRGRNQPQHF.

This clonotype was recorded at least ten times. V usage is TRBV2 and J usage is TRBJ2-3; possible D gene TRBD2, 6 bases. Trimming left V 5 bases short and J 0 bases short, with 9 bases between. Germline V lookup: CDR1 SNHLY, CDR2 FYNNEI. The length of the CDR3 is 14 residues. CDR3 nucleotide sequence: TGTGCCAGCAGTCGGGGGACTAGCACAGATACGCAGTATTTT. This translates into CASSRGTSTDTQYF.

At least ten counts were recorded for this clonotype. The chain employs TRBV20-1 and TRBJ2-1, with 9 bases that match TRBD1. This CDR3 is built from 15 residues. The V gene's germline CDR1 is DFQATT and CDR2 SNEGSKA (reference sequence). V lost 5 bases and J lost 10; bases outside the gene matches: 15. CDR3 loop: CSASSGTGLFREQFF. CDR3 DNA: TGCAGTGCTTCTAGTGGGACAGGGTTATTTCGCGAGCAGTTCTTC.

This clonotype was recorded at least ten times. The rearrangement uses TRBV24-1 and TRBJ2-1; 9 positions match TRBD2. The V and J ends lost 7 bases and 6 bases, in that order; junction bases with no gene match: 9. Germline V gene lookup returns CDR1 KGHDR and CDR2 SFDVKD. This CDR3 contains 15 residues. The CDR3 reads CATSDGGRVANEQFF. CDR3 coding DNA: TGTGCCACCAGCGACGGCGGGAGGGTCGCCAATGAGCAGTTCTTC.

This clonotype was seen at least ten times. V gene TRBV7-2 combines with J gene TRBJ2-5; D assignment may be TRBD1 or TRBD2 (6 bases each). V lost 3 bases and J lost 5, with 13 bases in between. Germline loops: CDR1 SGHTA, CDR2 FQGNSA. This CDR3 region has 14 residues. This chain's CDR3 is CASSLEGVRETQYF. The CDR3 DNA sequence: TGTGCCAGCAGCTTGGAGGGGGTAAGGGAGACCCAGTACTTC. The complete variable domain, with remaining parts taken from reference TRBV7-2 and TRBJ2-5, reads GAGVSQSPSNKVTEKGKDVELRCDPISGHTALYWYRQSLGQGLEFLIYFQGNSAPDKSGLPSDRFSAERTGGSVSTLTIQRTQQEDSAVYLCASSLEGVRETQYFGPGTRLLVL.

By proportion, this clonotype is medium-sized (0.01 to 0.1%). The rearrangement uses TRBV7-3 and TRBJ2-3; D is unclear. Germline V gene data show CDR1 as SGHTA and CDR2 as FQGTGA. V was pared by 1 base and J by 4 bases, with 9 bases between. The CDR3 totals 14 residues. CDR3 DNA: TGTGCCAGCAGCTTAAGCCTGCAGGCAGATACGCAGTATTTT. It is translated as CASSLSLQADTQYF.

This clonotype was seen ten or more times. The rearrangement uses TRBV12-3 or TRBV12-4 and TRBJ1-1, with D possibly matching TRBD1 (6 bases). There are 14 residues in the CDR3. V was trimmed by 6 bases and J by 8 bases, leaving 19 bases between them. The CDR3 protein is CASRFYGQYSEAFF. CDR3 DNA: TGTGCCAGCAGATTTTACGGACAGTACTCAGAAGCTTTCTTT.

This clonotype was seen many times. The chain links TRBV12-3 or TRBV12-4 to TRBJ2-7, with a weak D call TRBD1 (5 bases). The CDR3 runs to 15 residues. Trimming removed 4 bases from V and 0 bases from J, with 13 bases in between. This chain's CDR3 is CASSSRRASSYEQYF. The CDR3 DNA reads as TGTGCCAGCAGTTCCCGCAGGGCGAGCTCCTACGAGCAGTACTTC.

This clonotype was recorded many times. V usage is TRBV20-1 and J usage is TRBJ1-5, with D maybe TRBD1 (5 bases). Germline assignment: CDR1 DFQATT and CDR2 SNEGSKA (reference sequence). The CDR3 loop spans 16 amino acids. V shed 0 bases and J shed 3 bases, with 15 bases lying between them. This CDR3 reads CSARDFGREANQPQHF. DNA for the CDR3: TGCAGTGCTAGAGATTTCGGCAGGGAGGCCAATCAGCCCCAGCATTTT.

There are many counts of this clonotype. The chain joins TRBV7-9 to TRBJ2-7; D is ambiguous. Trimming took off 2 bases at V and 3 bases at J, with 11 bases between the two ends. This CDR3 has 14 residues. From germline, CDR1 is SEHNR and CDR2 FQNEAQ (reference sequence). The DNA of the CDR3 is TGTGCCAGCAGCTTATTGGCAGGAAGCTACGAGCAGTACTTC. It is translated as CASSLLAGSYEQYF.

In this sample, this clonotype turned up many times. The V and J genes are TRBV7-2 and TRBJ2-2; unclear D gene. In germline, CDR1 is SGHTA, CDR2 FQGNSA. This CDR3 spans 14 amino acids. The V and J ends lost 5 bases and 8 bases respectively, with 15 bases between them. As DNA, the CDR3 is TGTGCCAGCAGCACCCGACCCACGACTGGGGAGCTGTTTTTT. Encoded protein: CASSTRPTTGELFF.

In its sample, this clonotype was seen many times. V is TRBV24-1 and J is TRBJ2-1; D could derive from TRBD1 or TRBD2 (6 bases each). Trimming cost V 3 bases and J 5 bases, with 13 bases left between them. The CDR3 totals 15 residues. Germline lookup yields CDR1 KGHDR and CDR2 SFDVKD. The CDR3 DNA reads TGTGCCACCAGTGATCTGTGGGGGGCTAACAATGAGCAGTTCTTC. Encoded protein: CATSDLWGANNEQFF.

Ten or more counts support this clonotype. The rearrangement links TRBV5-1 to TRBJ1-1, with D hard to call. The CDR3 consists of 17 residues. V was shortened by 1 base and J by 2 bases, with 18 bases between the two germline ends. Germline V gene sequence: CDR1 SGHRS, CDR2 YFSETQ. The DNA for the CDR3 is TGCGCCAGCAGCTTGCCCAAGAGTTCTGGGGAAAACACTGAAGCTTTCTTT. It codes for CASSLPKSSGENTEAFF.

In its sample, this clonotype was seen many times. V is TRBV6-5 and J is TRBJ1-4; maybe TRBD1 (5 bases). The CDR3 totals 13 residues. V shed 6 bases and J shed 10 bases, with 15 bases lying between them. In germline, CDR1 is MNHEY, CDR2 SVGAGI. CDR3 loop: CASSPVLGGKLFF. The CDR3, as DNA: TGTGCCAGCAGCCCCGTCCTTGGGGGAAAACTGTTTTTT.

This clonotype was picked up many times. This chain links TRBV7-9 with TRBJ2-3; TRBD2 aligns across 14 bases. Germline CDR1 reads SEHNR; CDR2 reads FQNEAQ (reference sequence). The CDR3 consists of 15 residues. J was trimmed by 5 bases and V by 5 bases; bases with no gene match: 3. CDR3 sequence reads: CASSLTSGRGDTQYF. CDR3 DNA: TGTGCCAGCAGCCTGACTAGCGGGAGGGGAGATACGCAGTATTTT.

This clonotype has a count of ten or more. The rearrangement links TRBV6-5 to TRBJ2-1; no clear D. Trimming pared 6 bases from V and 5 bases from J, leaving 14 bases between. The length of the CDR3 is 14 residues. Germline-derived CDR1 and CDR2 are MNHEY and SVGAGI. CDR3 sequence (DNA): TGTGCCAGCAGGAAAGGTCCGGCGGACAATGAGCAGTTCTTC. Translated, it gives CASRKGPADNEQFF.

This clonotype was counted many times. In DNA, the CDR3 is TGTGCCAGCAGCCCGCAGGGGGTCTATAATTCACCCCTCCACTTT. This gives the protein CASSPQGVYNSPLHF. The chain has TRBV7-2 and TRBJ1-6; 7 positions match TRBD1. The CDR3 is made up of 15 amino acids. Germline CDR1 reads SGHTA; CDR2 reads FQGNSA. J gave up 3 bases and V 5 bases, and 4 bases lay outside the gene matches.